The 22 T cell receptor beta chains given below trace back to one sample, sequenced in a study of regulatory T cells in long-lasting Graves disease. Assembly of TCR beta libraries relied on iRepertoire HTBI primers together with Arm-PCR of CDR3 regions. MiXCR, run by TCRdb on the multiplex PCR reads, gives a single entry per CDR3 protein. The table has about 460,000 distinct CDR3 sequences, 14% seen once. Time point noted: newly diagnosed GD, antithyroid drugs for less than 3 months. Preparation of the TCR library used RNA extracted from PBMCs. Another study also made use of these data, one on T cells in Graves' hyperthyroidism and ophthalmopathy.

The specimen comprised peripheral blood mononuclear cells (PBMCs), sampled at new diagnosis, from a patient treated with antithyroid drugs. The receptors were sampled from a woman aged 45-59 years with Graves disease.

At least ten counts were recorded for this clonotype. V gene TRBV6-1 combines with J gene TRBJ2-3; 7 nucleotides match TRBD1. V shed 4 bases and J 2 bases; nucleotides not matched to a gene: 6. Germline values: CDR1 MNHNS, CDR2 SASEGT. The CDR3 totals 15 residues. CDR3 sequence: CASSGPGQTTDTQYF. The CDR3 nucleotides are TGTGCCAGCAGTGGACCGGGACAGACCACAGATACGCAGTATTTT.

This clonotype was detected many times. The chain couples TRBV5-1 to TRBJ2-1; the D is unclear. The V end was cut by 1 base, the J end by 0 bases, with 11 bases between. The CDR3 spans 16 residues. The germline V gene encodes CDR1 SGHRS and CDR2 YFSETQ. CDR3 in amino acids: CASSLRPERSYNEQFF. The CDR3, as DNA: TGCGCCAGCAGCTTGAGGCCGGAGCGCTCCTACAATGAGCAGTTCTTC.

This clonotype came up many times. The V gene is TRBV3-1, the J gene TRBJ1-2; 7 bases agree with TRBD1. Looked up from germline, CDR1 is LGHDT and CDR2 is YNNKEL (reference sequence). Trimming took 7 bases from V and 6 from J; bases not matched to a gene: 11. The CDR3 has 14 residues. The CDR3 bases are TGTGCCAGCACCCACCGGGACAGCCGTGATGGCTACACCTTC. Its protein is CASTHRDSRDGYTF.

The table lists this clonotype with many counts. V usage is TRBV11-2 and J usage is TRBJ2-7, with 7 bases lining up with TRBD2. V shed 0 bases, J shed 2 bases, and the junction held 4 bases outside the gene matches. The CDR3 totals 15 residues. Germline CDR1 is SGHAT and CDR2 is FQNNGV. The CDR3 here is CASSLEGGETYEQYF. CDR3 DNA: TGTGCCAGCAGCTTAGAGGGAGGGGAGACCTACGAGCAGTACTTC.

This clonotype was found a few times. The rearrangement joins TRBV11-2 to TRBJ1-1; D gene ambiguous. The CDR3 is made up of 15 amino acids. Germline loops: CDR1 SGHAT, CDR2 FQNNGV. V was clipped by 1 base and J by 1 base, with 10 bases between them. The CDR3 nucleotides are TGTGCCAGCAGCTTAGTTAGTGGGAAGAACACTGAAGCTTTCTTT. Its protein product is CASSLVSGKNTEAFF.

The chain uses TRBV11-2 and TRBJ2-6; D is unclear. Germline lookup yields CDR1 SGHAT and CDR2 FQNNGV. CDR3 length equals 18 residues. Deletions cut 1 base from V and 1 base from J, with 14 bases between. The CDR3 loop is CASSLGYISRSGANVLTF. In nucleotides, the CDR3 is TGTGCCAGCAGCTTAGGGTATATTAGCCGATCTGGGGCCAACGTCCTGACTTTC.

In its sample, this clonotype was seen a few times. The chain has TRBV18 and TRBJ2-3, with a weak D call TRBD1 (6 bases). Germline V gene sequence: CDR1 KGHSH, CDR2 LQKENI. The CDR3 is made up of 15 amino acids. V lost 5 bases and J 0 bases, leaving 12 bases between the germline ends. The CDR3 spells CASSKRTESTDTQYF. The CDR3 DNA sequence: TGTGCCAGCTCAAAACGGACAGAAAGCACAGATACGCAGTATTTT.

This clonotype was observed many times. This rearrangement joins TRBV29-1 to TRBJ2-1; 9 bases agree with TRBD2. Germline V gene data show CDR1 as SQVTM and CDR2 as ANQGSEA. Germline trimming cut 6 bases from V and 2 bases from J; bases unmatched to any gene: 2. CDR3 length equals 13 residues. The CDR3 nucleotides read TGCAGCGTGCTAGCGGGAACCTACAATGAGCAGTTCTTC. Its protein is CSVLAGTYNEQFF.

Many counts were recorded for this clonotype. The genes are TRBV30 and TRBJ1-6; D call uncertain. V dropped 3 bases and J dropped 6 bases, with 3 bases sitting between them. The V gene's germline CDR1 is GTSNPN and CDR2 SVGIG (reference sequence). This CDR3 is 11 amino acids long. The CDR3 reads CAWRSNSPLHF. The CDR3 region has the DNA TGTGCCTGGAGATCTAATTCACCCCTCCACTTT. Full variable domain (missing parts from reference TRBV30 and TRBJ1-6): SQTIHQWPATLVQPVGSPLSLECTVEGTSNPNLYWYRQAAGRGLQLLFYSVGIGQISSEVPQNLSASRPQDRQFILSSKKLLLSDSGFYLCAWRSNSPLHFGNGTRLTVT.

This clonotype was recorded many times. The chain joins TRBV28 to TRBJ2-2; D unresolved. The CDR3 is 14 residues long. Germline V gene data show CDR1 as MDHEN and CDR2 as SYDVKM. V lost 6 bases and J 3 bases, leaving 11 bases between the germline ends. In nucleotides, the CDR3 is TGTGCCAGCAGCCGAGACTTTGACACCGGGGAGCTGTTTTTT. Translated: CASSRDFDTGELFF.

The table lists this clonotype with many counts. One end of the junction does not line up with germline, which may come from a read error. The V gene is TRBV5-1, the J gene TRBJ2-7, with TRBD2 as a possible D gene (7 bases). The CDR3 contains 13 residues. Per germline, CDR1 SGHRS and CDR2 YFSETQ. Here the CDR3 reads CASSLGGGGEQYF. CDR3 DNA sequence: TGTGCCAGCAGTTTAGGGGGAGGGGGCGAGCAGTACTTC.

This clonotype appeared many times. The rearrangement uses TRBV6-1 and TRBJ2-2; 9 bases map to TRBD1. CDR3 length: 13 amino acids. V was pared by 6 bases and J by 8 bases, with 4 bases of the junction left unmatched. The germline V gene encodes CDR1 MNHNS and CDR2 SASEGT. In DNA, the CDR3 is TGTGCCAGCAGACCACAGGGGGCGGGGGAGCTGTTTTTT. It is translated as CASRPQGAGELFF.

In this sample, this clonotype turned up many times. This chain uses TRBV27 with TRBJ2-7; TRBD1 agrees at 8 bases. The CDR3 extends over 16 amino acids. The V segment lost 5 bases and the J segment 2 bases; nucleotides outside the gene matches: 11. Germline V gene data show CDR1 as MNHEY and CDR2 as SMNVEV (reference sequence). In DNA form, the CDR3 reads TGTGCCAGCAGTCCCCTCGGACAGGGCATGACCTACGAGCAGTACTTC. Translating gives CASSPLGQGMTYEQYF.

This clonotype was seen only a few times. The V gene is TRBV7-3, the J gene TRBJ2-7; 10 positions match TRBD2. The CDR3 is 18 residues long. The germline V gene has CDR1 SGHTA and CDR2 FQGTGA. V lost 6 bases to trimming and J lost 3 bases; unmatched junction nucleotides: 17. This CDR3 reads CASRRPLSRSSGSYEQYF. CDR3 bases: TGTGCCAGCAGAAGACCCCTCAGTAGGTCTAGCGGGAGCTACGAGCAGTACTTC.

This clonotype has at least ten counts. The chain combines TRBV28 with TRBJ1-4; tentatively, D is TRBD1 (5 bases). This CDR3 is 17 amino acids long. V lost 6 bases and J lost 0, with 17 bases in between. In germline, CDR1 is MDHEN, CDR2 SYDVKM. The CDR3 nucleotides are TGTGCCAGCAGCTACGATCCGGAGGGGACAACTAATGAAAAACTGTTTTTT. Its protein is CASSYDPEGTTNEKLFF.

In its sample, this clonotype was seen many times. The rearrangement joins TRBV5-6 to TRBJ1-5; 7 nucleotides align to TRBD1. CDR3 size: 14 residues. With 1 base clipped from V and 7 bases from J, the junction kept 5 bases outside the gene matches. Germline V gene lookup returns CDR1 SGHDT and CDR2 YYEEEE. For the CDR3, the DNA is TGTGCCAGCAGCTTGACAGGGGATAAACAGCCCCAGCATTTT. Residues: CASSLTGDKQPQHF.

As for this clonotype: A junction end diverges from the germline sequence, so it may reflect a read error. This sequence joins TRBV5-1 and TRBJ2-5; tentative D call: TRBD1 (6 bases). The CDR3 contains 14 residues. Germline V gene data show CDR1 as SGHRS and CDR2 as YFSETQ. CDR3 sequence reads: CASSFNRDQEIQYF. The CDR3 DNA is TGCGCCAGCAGCTTCAACAGGGATCAAGAGATCCAGTACTTC.

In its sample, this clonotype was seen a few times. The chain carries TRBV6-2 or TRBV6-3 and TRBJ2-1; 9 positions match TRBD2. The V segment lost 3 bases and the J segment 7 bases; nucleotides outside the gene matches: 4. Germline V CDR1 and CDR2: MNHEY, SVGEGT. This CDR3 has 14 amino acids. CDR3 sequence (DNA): TGTGCCAGCAGTTATGGGCTAGCGGGGAATGAGCAGTTCTTC. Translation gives CASSYGLAGNEQFF.

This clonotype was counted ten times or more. CDR3 in amino acids: CASSDGRGTTNTEAFF. CDR3 bases: TGCGCCAGCAGCGACGGACGCGGGACAACGAACACTGAAGCTTTCTTT. The chain couples TRBV10-1 to TRBJ1-1, with D tentatively TRBD1 (6 bases). Trimming cost V 6 bases and J 1 base, with 18 bases left between them. Germline values: CDR1 WNHNN, CDR2 SYGVQD (reference sequence). This CDR3 is 16 amino acids long.

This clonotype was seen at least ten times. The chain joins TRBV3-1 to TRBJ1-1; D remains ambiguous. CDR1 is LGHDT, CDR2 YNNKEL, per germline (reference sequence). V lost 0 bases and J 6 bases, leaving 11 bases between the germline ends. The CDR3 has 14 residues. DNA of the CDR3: TGTGCCAGCAGCCAAGATTGGGCGTTCGCTGAAGCTTTCTTT. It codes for CASSQDWAFAEAFF.

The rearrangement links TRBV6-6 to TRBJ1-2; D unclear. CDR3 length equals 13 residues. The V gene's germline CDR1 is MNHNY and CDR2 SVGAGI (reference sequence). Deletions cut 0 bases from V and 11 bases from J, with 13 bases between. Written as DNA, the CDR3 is TGTGCCAGCAGTTACTCGGGCAGAAGCATGTACACCTTC. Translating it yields CASSYSGRSMYTF.

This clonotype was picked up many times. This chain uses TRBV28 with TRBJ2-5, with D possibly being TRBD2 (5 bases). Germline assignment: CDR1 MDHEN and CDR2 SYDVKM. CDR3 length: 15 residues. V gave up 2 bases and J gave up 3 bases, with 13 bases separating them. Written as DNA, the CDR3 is TGTGCCAGCAGTTTAGGAGGCAGGTTGAAAGAGACCCAGTACTTC. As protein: CASSLGGRLKETQYF.